This record covers a single T cell receptor beta chain. Its antigen is unidentified. Other DNA sequences in this sample translate to the same CDR3. These data come from a study of shared clonotypes between healthy human individuals. The split of CD4+ cells yielded CD45RA+ naive and CD45RA-negative memory subsets. Assay: immunoSEQ multiplex PCR; the TCRdb copy retains only in-frame clones and omits some. The data hold approximately 2.4 million clones, with approximately 95% observed a single time. V gave up 6 bases and J gave up 3 bases, with 8 bases separating them. CDR1 is GTSNPN, CDR2 SVGIG, per germline (reference sequence). The CDR3 covers 11 residues. Whole-study results and caveats: Several donors shared about 4.5% of their naive CD4 clonotypes. There were few donors, and this limited the genetic and exposure-history diversity represented.

The TCR originated in a man in his late teens or twenties in good health. The rearrangement uses TRBV30 and TRBJ1-1; D is unresolved. The sequenced material came from naive CD4+ T cells sorted from blood. The subset: CD45RA+ positively selected. CDR3 region: CACAPDTEAFF. The DNA of the CDR3 is TGTGCCTGCGCCCCGGACACTGAAGCTTTCTTT.